This T cell receptor beta chain was sequenced for a study of early T cells in non-severe SARS-CoV-2 infection. Study-wide background: Bulk RNA from unsorted whole blood was sequenced; chains were unpaired. Study-wide points: Clonotype matching in VDJdb favored anti-spike CD8 responses and did not capture private and CD4 specificities.

Unique molecular identifiers were attached to individual cDNA molecules. One entry per CDR3 protein results from TCRdb running MiXCR on the 5' RACE reads. The table records fewer than 120,000 distinct CDR3 sequences, around 12% of them present only once. This CDR3 is built from 15 residues. Germline V gene lookup returns CDR1 SQVTM and CDR2 ANQGSEA. Trimming took 3 bases from V and 0 from J; bases not matched to a gene: 5. With regard to this clonotype: The target antigen is unknown.

This specimen was whole blood, taken at baseline. This TCR came from an adult who was a healthcare worker with PCR-confirmed SARS-CoV-2 infection or an uninfected control (not recorded which). This rearrangement joins TRBV29-1 to TRBJ2-1; TRBD2 matches 7 bases. CDR3 protein: CSVEGGRSSYNEQFF. In nucleotides, the CDR3 is TGCAGCGTTGAGGGGGGGAGGAGCTCCTACAATGAGCAGTTCTTC.